This T cell receptor beta chain came from a study of T cell responses to AZD1222 COVID-19 vaccine. As for this clone: The antigen is undetermined.

Using immunoSEQ multiplex PCR, the repertoire was profiled, and TCRdb retains in-frame clones only, with some absent. This table holds some 110,000 clones, roughly nine tenths found once. The germline V gene has CDR1 GTSNPN and CDR2 SVGIG (reference sequence). The CDR3 spans 13 residues. V was trimmed by 0 bases and J by 4 bases, leaving 7 bases between them. Findings and caveats of the study: Vaccination with two AZD1222 doses was followed by a rise in Spike-specific TCR breadth and depth.

This rearrangement joins TRBV30 to TRBJ2-1; no clear D. This clonotype originated in an adult who received the AZD1222 COVID-19 vaccine. This specimen consisted of peripheral blood, obtained 28 days after the second AZD1222 dose. The CDR3 sequence is CAWSVIRYNEQFF. The CDR3, as DNA: TGTGCCTGGAGTGTGATTAGGTACAATGAGCAGTTCTTC.